This TCR beta chain was sequenced during a study of CXCR3-negative and CXCR3-positive naive CD8 T cells. At the level of the study: Libraries each contributed about 1.5 +/- 0.3 million TRB reads, for around 140 million in total. Points from the study as a whole: Naive subsets did not differ in surface CD5, and TRB CDR3 properties served to infer TCR strength. Fresh PBMCs were used in most assays, and CXCR3 expression partially decreased after cryopreservation. Both of the naive subsets showed about the same high diversity, but memory CD8+ cells had much less.

Via 5' RACE with UMI labels, TRB cDNA libraries were prepared. Each CDR3 protein gets one entry in TCRdb, which reprocessed the 5' RACE reads and gives no DNA. The sample features 50,000 to 65,000 distinct CDR3 sequences, with roughly 1.6% in its top ten. The germline gives CDR1 ENHRY, CDR2 SYGVKD. The CDR3 runs 19 residues. With respect to this clonotype: No antigen is known for it.

Sequenced: naive CXCR3- CD8+ T cells from blood. Subset given: CD45RO-CCR7+CD27+CD95- naive CD8+ T cells lacking CXCR3 (TNR3-). V and J are TRBV10-3 and TRBJ2-2; TCRdb returns TRBD2, unconfirmable since there is no DNA. This sequence originates from a human donor in good health. Some clones in this sample may be carry-over from other donors' samples. CDR3 amino acids: CAISDPGLAGGRGTGELFF.